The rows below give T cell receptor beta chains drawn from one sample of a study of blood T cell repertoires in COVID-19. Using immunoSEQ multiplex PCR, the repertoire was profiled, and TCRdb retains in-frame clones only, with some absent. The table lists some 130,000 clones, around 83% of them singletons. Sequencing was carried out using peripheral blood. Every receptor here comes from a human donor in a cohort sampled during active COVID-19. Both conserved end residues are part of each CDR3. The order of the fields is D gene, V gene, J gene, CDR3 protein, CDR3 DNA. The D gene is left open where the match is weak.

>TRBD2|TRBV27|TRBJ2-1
CASSLFGASGGYNEQFF
TGTGCCAGCAGTTTATTTGGCGCTAGCGGGGGGTACAATGAGCAGTTCTTC
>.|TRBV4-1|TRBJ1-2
CASSQETGTNYGYTF
TGCGCCAGCAGCCAAGAAACGGGAACTAACTATGGCTACACCTTC
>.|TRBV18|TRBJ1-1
CASSPTQGEAFF
TGTGCCAGCTCACCTACCCAGGGTGAAGCTTTCTTT
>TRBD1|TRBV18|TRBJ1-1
CASSPRAGGDTEAFF
TGTGCCAGCTCACCACGGGCAGGGGGCGATACTGAAGCTTTCTTT
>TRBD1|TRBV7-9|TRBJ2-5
CASSSTGSAEETQYF
TGTGCCAGCAGCTCGACAGGGAGCGCAGAAGAGACCCAGTACTTC
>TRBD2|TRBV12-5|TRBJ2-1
CASGPYSGTSGWRSSYNEQFF
TGTGCTAGTGGTCCGTACTCCGGGACTAGCGGGTGGAGGAGCTCCTACAATGAGCAGTTCTTC
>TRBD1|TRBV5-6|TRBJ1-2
CASSSLQGGHYGYTF
TGTGCCAGCAGTTCTCTGCAGGGGGGACACTATGGCTACACCTTC
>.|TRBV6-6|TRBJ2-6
CASSPPVGQGNSGANVLTF
TGTGCCAGCAGTCCTCCCGTTGGGCAGGGTAACTCTGGGGCCAACGTCCTGACTTTC
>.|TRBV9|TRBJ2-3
CASSVALGGRYTQYF
TGTGCCAGCAGCGTAGCTTTAGGCGGCCGGTATACGCAGTATTTT
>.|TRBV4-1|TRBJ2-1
CASSQDPGADEQFF
TGCGCCAGCAGCCAAGACCCAGGGGCTGATGAGCAGTTCTTC
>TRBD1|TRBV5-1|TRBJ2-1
CASMTGSSYNEQFF
TGCGCCAGCATGACAGGGAGCTCCTACAATGAGCAGTTCTTC
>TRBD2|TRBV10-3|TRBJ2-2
CAISSGGTGELFF
TGTGCCATCAGTTCCGGGGGGACCGGGGAGCTGTTTTTT
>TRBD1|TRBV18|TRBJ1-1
CASSTGQGFRAFF
TGTGCCAGCTCCACGGGACAGGGATTTCGGGCTTTCTTT
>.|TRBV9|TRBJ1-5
CASSVGGIPDQPQHF
TGTGCCAGCAGCGTAGGAGGGATCCCGGATCAGCCCCAGCATTTT
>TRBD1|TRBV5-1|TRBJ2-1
CASSRDRAFEQFF
TGCGCCAGCTCCCGGGACAGGGCGTTTGAGCAGTTCTTC
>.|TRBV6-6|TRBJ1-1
CATNPGHLTEAFF
TGTGCCACCAACCCGGGACACTTGACTGAAGCTTTCTTT